These 32 T cell receptor beta chains originate from one sample sequenced in a study of T cell responses to AZD1222 COVID-19 vaccine. Some clones are missing from TCRdb's copy, which holds only in-frame ones; the method was immunoSEQ multiplex PCR. The data hold 100,000 to 150,000 clones, with more than 75% observed a single time. The sample here was peripheral blood, taken on day 0 of AZD1222 vaccination. Source of these receptors: an adult in good health.

The chain couples TRBV5-1 to TRBJ2-3; D remains unclear. Trimming cost V 0 bases and J 6 bases, with 14 bases left between them. The V gene's germline CDR1 is SGHRS and CDR2 YFSETQ. This CDR3 comprises 15 residues. CDR3 residues: CASSLAGKRGDTQYF. CDR3 nucleotides: TGCGCCAGCAGCTTGGCTGGTAAACGCGGCGATACGCAGTATTTT.

The rearrangement uses TRBV30 and TRBJ2-7, with TRBD1 matching 11 bases. Germline loops: CDR1 GTSNPN, CDR2 SVGIG (reference sequence). V lost 3 bases and J lost 3; bases outside the gene matches: 4. This CDR3 region has 14 residues. The CDR3 sequence: CAWRPGTGGYEQYF. CDR3 coding DNA: TGTGCCTGGAGGCCCGGGACAGGGGGCTACGAGCAGTACTTC.

The chain combines TRBV2 with TRBJ2-1, with 7 bases aligning to TRBD1. The CDR3 has 15 residues. The V segment lost 3 bases and the J segment 7 bases; nucleotides outside the gene matches: 9. In germline, CDR1 is SNHLY, CDR2 FYNNEI. For the CDR3, the DNA is TGTGCCAGCAGTGAGACCGGGACAGCCCATAATGAGCAGTTCTTC. This translates into CASSETGTAHNEQFF.

The chain joins TRBV7-9 to TRBJ1-1; the D is unclear. Trimming shortened V by 5 bases and J by 1 base, and 8 bases separated the two germline ends. This CDR3 spans 13 amino acids. Germline V lookup: CDR1 SEHNR, CDR2 FQNEAQ (reference sequence). CDR3 residues: CASSTTTNTEAFF. The CDR3 DNA sequence: TGTGCCAGCAGCACCACCACGAACACTGAAGCTTTCTTT.

This sequence joins TRBV5-6 and TRBJ1-5, with D possibly matching TRBD1 (5 bases). Germline CDR1 reads SGHDT; CDR2 reads YYEEEE. The CDR3 is 16 residues long. V was pared by 4 bases and J by 2 bases, with 16 bases between. The DNA of the CDR3 is TGTGCCAGCAGCGCAAAGGGACGAGGCGGCAATCAGCCCCAGCATTTT. It encodes CASSAKGRGGNQPQHF. The complete variable domain, with remaining parts taken from reference TRBV5-6 and TRBJ1-5, reads DAGVTQSPTHLIKTRGQQVTLRCSPKSGHDTVSWYQQALGQGPQFIFQYYEEEERQRGNFPDRFSGHQFPNYSSELNVNALLLGDSALYLCASSAKGRGGNQPQHFGDGTRLSIL.

The gene calls are TRBV7-3 and TRBJ2-1; the match to TRBD2 covers 7 bases. Germline CDR1 and CDR2: SGHTA and FQGTGA. The length of the CDR3 is 14 residues. The V gene end was trimmed by 3 bases and the J gene end by 8 bases; junction bases not matched to a gene: 7. DNA for the CDR3: TGTGCCAGCAGCTTGGGGGGAGGGCCCCATGAGCAGTTCTTC. It yields the protein CASSLGGGPHEQFF.

The chain recombines TRBV24-1 with TRBJ2-7, with 8 bases matching TRBD1. The CDR3 extends over 14 amino acids. V lost 5 bases, J lost 6 bases, and 8 bases stayed unmatched. The V gene's germline CDR1 is KGHDR and CDR2 SFDVKD. The CDR3: CATSATGQGAEQYF. Here the CDR3 DNA reads TGTGCCACCAGTGCCACCGGACAGGGCGCCGAGCAGTACTTC.

This chain uses TRBV7-2 with TRBJ2-7; tentative D call: TRBD2 (6 bases). The V end was cut by 5 bases, the J end by 2 bases, with 13 bases between. In germline, CDR1 is SGHTA, CDR2 FQGNSA. CDR3 length: 14 residues. The CDR3 region is CASSDSWGAYEQYF. CDR3 nucleotides: TGTGCCAGCAGCGACTCCTGGGGGGCCTACGAGCAGTACTTC.

The chain joins TRBV6-5 to TRBJ1-3; D gene unclear. The germline CDR1 and CDR2 sequences are MNHEY and SVGAGI. The CDR3 is 14 amino acids. V shed 7 bases and J shed 0 bases, with 10 bases lying between them. The CDR3 DNA reads TGTGCCAGCAAGGTCGGAGACTCTGGAAACACCATATATTTT. It yields the protein CASKVGDSGNTIYF.

This clone was found a few times. This chain joins TRBV6-4 and TRBJ2-2; D may correspond to TRBD1 or TRBD2 (5 bases each). Trimming removed 0 bases at V and 7 bases at J, with 9 bases between. Per germline, CDR1 MRHNA and CDR2 SNTAGT. CDR3 length: 14 residues. For the CDR3, the DNA is TGTGCCAGCAGTGACTCGGGGACGAACGGGGAGCTGTTTTTT. It is translated as CASSDSGTNGELFF.

This clone was picked up one time. This rearrangement joins TRBV6-6 to TRBJ1-5; no clear D. The CDR3 runs to 10 residues. CDR1 is MNHNY, CDR2 SVGAGI, per germline (reference sequence). V dropped 5 bases and J dropped 6 bases, with 2 bases sitting between them. Written as DNA, the CDR3 is TGTGCCAGCAGTCGTCAGCCCCAGCATTTT. Translation gives CASSRQPQHF.

The chain carries TRBV7-9 and TRBJ1-2, with a tentative D call TRBD1 (5 bases). The CDR3 covers 16 residues. Germline CDR1 SEHNR, CDR2 FQNEAQ (reference sequence). Trimming left V 3 bases short and J 6 bases short, with 20 bases between. CDR3 coding DNA: TGTGCCAGCAGCTTGGGGGGACCCGGAGGAAAGGATGGCTACACCTTC. Translated: CASSLGGPGGKDGYTF.

The chain's CDR3 is CTHGRDTYSGNTIYF. In DNA form, the CDR3 reads TGTACTCACGGGAGGGACACCTACTCTGGAAACACCATATATTTT. This rearrangement joins TRBV2 to TRBJ1-3, with a weak D call TRBD1 (6 bases). Germline V CDR1 and CDR2: SNHLY, FYNNEI. This CDR3 contains 15 residues.

The chain carries TRBV19 and TRBJ2-3; D is possibly TRBD2 (6 bases). V lost 4 bases, J lost 2 bases, and 10 bases lay in between. The CDR3 extends over 14 amino acids. CDR1 and CDR2 from the germline V gene are LNHDA and SQIVND (reference sequence). The CDR3 here is CASSNGLNTDTQYF. DNA for the CDR3: TGTGCCAGTAGTAATGGACTAAACACAGATACGCAGTATTTT. Using reference TRBV19 and TRBJ2-3 for the parts outside the CDR3, the full variable domain is DGGITQSPKYLFRKEGQNVTLSCEQNLNHDAMYWYRQDPGQGLRLIYYSQIVNDFQKGDIAEGYSVSREKKESFPLTVTSAQKNPTAFYLCASSNGLNTDTQYFGPGTRLTVL.

The chain carries TRBV12-5 and TRBJ2-7, with D perhaps TRBD1 or TRBD2 (5 bases each). Germline V lookup: CDR1 LGHNT, CDR2 FRNRAP. Trimming cost V 6 bases and J 9 bases, with 21 bases left between them. This CDR3 region has 14 residues. The DNA of the CDR3 is TGTGCTAGTGGCCCGCCCACCGGGACGACGGGGCAGTACTTC. This gives the protein CASGPPTGTTGQYF.

The chain uses TRBV19 and TRBJ1-5, with 7 positions matching TRBD1. Trimming removed 6 bases from V and 1 base from J; junction bases left unmatched: 6. Germline V gene sequence: CDR1 LNHDA, CDR2 SQIVND (reference sequence). There are 15 residues in the CDR3. The CDR3 coding sequence is TGTGCCAGTAGCCAAGAGGGGGCGAGCAATCAGCCCCAGCATTTT. It is translated as CASSQEGASNQPQHF.

The chain uses TRBV7-9 and TRBJ1-2; D is ambiguous. The CDR3 is made up of 16 amino acids. Germline CDR1 reads SEHNR; CDR2 reads FQNEAQ (reference sequence). Trimming left V 1 base short and J 4 bases short, with 16 bases between. The DNA of the CDR3 is TGTGCCAGCAGCTTAGGAGATACGGGAACCCTCTATGGCTACACCTTC. This codes for CASSLGDTGTLYGYTF.

The chain uses TRBV5-1 and TRBJ2-7; D tentatively reads TRBD1 or TRBD2 (6 bases each). In germline, CDR1 is SGHRS, CDR2 YFSETQ. V was pared by 4 bases and J by 2 bases, with 10 bases between. The CDR3 covers 13 residues. The CDR3 loop is CASSHREAYEQYF. DNA of the CDR3: TGCGCCAGCAGCCACAGGGAGGCCTACGAGCAGTACTTC.

The chain recombines TRBV5-1 with TRBJ2-1; 14 bases fit TRBD2. The ends lost 3 bases at V and 4 bases at J; junction bases unmatched: 12. The V gene's germline CDR1 is SGHRS and CDR2 YFSETQ. The CDR3 spans 19 residues. The DNA of the CDR3 is TGCGCCAGCAGCTCCGGGACTAGCGGGAGTAGAGGGACTTACAATGAGCAGTTCTTC. Its translation is CASSSGTSGSRGTYNEQFF. Filled out from reference TRBV5-1 and TRBJ2-1, the complete variable domain reads KAGVTQTPRYLIKTRGQQVTLSCSPISGHRSVSWYQQTPGQGLQFLFEYFSETQRNKGNFPGRFSGRQFSNSRSEMNVSTLELGDSALYLCASSSGTSGSRGTYNEQFFGPGTRLTVL.

This clone showed up just a few times. The rearrangement uses TRBV18 and TRBJ2-2, with 8 nucleotides matching TRBD1. The trim removed 0 bases at V and 1 base at J, leaving 1 base unmatched. Germline V gene data show CDR1 as KGHSH and CDR2 as LQKENI. The CDR3 consists of 16 residues. CDR3 DNA sequence: TGTGCCAGCTCACCACCCACAGGGGGGAACACCGGGGAGCTGTTTTTT. This sequence encodes CASSPPTGGNTGELFF.

V and J are TRBV5-1 and TRBJ2-1; 7 nucleotides align to TRBD1. From germline, CDR1 is SGHRS and CDR2 YFSETQ. Trimming at V came to 3 bases and at J to 10 bases, leaving 7 bases not matched to a gene. The CDR3 totals 13 residues. The CDR3 here is CASSSRQGREQFF. For the CDR3, the DNA is TGCGCCAGCAGCTCAAGACAGGGCCGAGAGCAGTTCTTC.

The chain uses TRBV5-3 and TRBJ2-1; D may be TRBD1 (6 bases). TRBV5-3 is reported as an ORF; its role is uncertain. Trimming pared 0 bases from V and 7 bases from J, leaving 8 bases between. The CDR3 covers 13 residues. This chain's CDR3 is CARSLGQGNEQFF. CDR3 coding DNA: TGTGCCAGAAGCTTGGGGCAGGGGAATGAGCAGTTCTTC.

The CDR3 DNA reads TGTGCCACCAGCAGAGATGGCAGCACAGATACGCAGTATTTT. Protein product: CATSRDGSTDTQYF. The V and J genes are TRBV15 and TRBJ2-3; D ambiguous. CDR1 is LNHNV and CDR2 is YYDKDF in the germline V gene (reference sequence). The CDR3 sequence is 14 residues long. Trimming took 0 bases from V and 0 from J, leaving 4 bases between them.

CDR3 amino acids: CSVEMDTPEGYYGYTF. In DNA, the CDR3 is TGCAGCGTTGAAATGGACACCCCCGAGGGATACTATGGCTACACCTTC. The V and J genes are TRBV29-1 and TRBJ1-2; D perhaps matches TRBD1 (5 bases). The germline CDR1 and CDR2 sequences are SQVTM and ANQGSEA. This CDR3 comprises 16 residues. Trimming took 2 bases from V and 3 from J, leaving 19 bases between them.

This chain links TRBV7-8 with TRBJ1-5, with 7 positions matching TRBD1. J lost 0 bases, V lost 5 bases, and 4 bases had no gene match. This CDR3 has 15 amino acids. Germline V gene data show CDR1 as SGHVS and CDR2 as FQNEAQ. The CDR3, as DNA: TGTGCCAGCAGCGAAGGGACAGATAGCAATCAGCCCCAGCATTTT. Encoded protein: CASSEGTDSNQPQHF.

The chain links TRBV5-6 to TRBJ1-6; 9 nucleotides match TRBD1. Germline CDR1 and CDR2: SGHDT and YYEEEE. The CDR3 consists of 15 residues. J was trimmed by 12 bases and V by 4 bases; bases with no gene match: 11. Written as DNA, the CDR3 is TGTGCCAGCAGCACAACCGGGACAGGGCAGTTACCCCTCCACTTT. Translating gives CASSTTGTGQLPLHF.

This clone occurred a few times. This chain uses TRBV6-5 with TRBJ1-2; D not certain. CDR3 size: 14 residues. Between the trimmed V and J ends, which lost 7 bases and 3 bases, there was a span of 15 bases. CDR1 is MNHEY and CDR2 is SVGAGI in the germline V gene. The CDR3, as DNA: TGTGCCAGCACCCGGTCCTCGCCCCACTATGGCTACACCTTC. It encodes CASTRSSPHYGYTF.

J is TRBJ1-1 and V is TRBV19; 9 nucleotides align to TRBD1. Germline V gene sequence: CDR1 LNHDA, CDR2 SQIVND (reference sequence). V lost 5 bases to trimming and J lost 1 base; unmatched junction nucleotides: 8. CDR3 length: 16 amino acids. For the CDR3, the DNA is TGTGCCAGTAGTTTACAGGGGGCTGGGAGGAACACTGAAGCTTTCTTT. It specifies CASSLQGAGRNTEAFF.

This clone was recorded a few times. J is TRBJ2-5 and V is TRBV7-9; tentative D call: TRBD2 (5 bases). The CDR3 contains 14 residues. Trimming took 2 bases from V and 9 from J, leaving 16 bases between them. In germline, CDR1 is SEHNR, CDR2 FQNEAQ (reference sequence). The CDR3 region is CASSLSENVGAQYF. The CDR3 DNA reads as TGTGCCAGCAGCTTATCGGAAAACGTCGGGGCCCAGTACTTC. Looking up the rest from reference TRBV7-9 and TRBJ2-5 gives the full variable domain: DTGVSQNPRHKITKRGQNVTFRCDPISEHNRLYWYRQTLGQGPEFLTYFQNEAQLEKSRLLSDRFSAERPKGSFSTLEIQRTEQGDSAMYLCASSLSENVGAQYFGPGTRLLVL.

V and J are TRBV5-1 and TRBJ2-5, with TRBD2 identical over 16 bases. CDR3 size: 16 residues. Germline CDR1 reads SGHRS; CDR2 reads YFSETQ. J lost 5 bases, V lost 1 base, and 2 bases had no gene match. Here the CDR3 DNA reads TGCGCCAGCAGCTTGACGGGACTAGCGGGAGGGGAGACCCAGTACTTC. This codes for CASSLTGLAGGETQYF.

This clone was seen a few times. V is TRBV6-4 and J is TRBJ1-6; no clear D. The CDR3 extends over 15 amino acids. Germline V gives CDR1 MRHNA, CDR2 SNTAGT. Trimming took off 3 bases at V and 7 bases at J, with 13 bases between the two ends. CDR3 DNA sequence: TGTGCCAGCAGTGAAGTAGGACGGGTGAATTCACCCCTCCACTTT. Translated: CASSEVGRVNSPLHF.

This CDR3 is CASSQDYRGVWNEQFF. The DNA for the CDR3 is TGCGCCAGCAGCCAAGATTATAGGGGTGTTTGGAATGAGCAGTTCTTC. V usage is TRBV4-3 and J usage is TRBJ2-1; possible D gene TRBD1, 5 bases. V was cut by 0 bases and J by 7 bases, with 16 bases left in between. Germline V gene lookup returns CDR1 LGHNA and CDR2 YSLEER. The CDR3 sequence is 16 residues long.